One TCR beta chain is described in this entry. Germline V lookup: CDR1 LNHDA, CDR2 SQIVND (reference sequence). This CDR3 contains 16 residues. Trimming cost V 3 bases and J 0 bases, with 13 bases left between them. This record belongs to a study of blood T cell repertoires in COVID-19. In the study overall: The United States, Italy and Spain were the sources of the acute and convalescent COVID-19 samples.

As originally analysed: For nucleated cells, counts were estimated from reference gene primer amplification. TCRdb's table, derived via immunoSEQ multiplex PCR, lists solely in-frame clones and lacks some. V and J calls and clone size are as listed in that table; D and trimming were resolved from the DNA. Found here are some 220,000 clones, 80% to 90% of them singletons; the top ten hold 3% to 3.5%. Enrolled through a virtual design, the participants were between 18 and 89 years of age and came from fewer than 30 US areas. Participants' own reports of clinical history determined their cohort assignment.

This TCR was recovered from a woman younger than 35 in a cohort exposed to, infected with or recovered from COVID-19 (not recorded which). V usage is TRBV19 and J usage is TRBJ2-3, with D tentatively TRBD1 (6 bases). Specimen: PBMCs or T cells enriched from blood (not recorded which). CDR3: CASSILPGTSTDTQYF. In DNA, the CDR3 is TGTGCCAGTAGTATCCTACCCGGGACAAGCACAGATACGCAGTATTTT.